This T cell receptor beta chain was documented in a study of vaccination effects on CD4 cells after COVID-19. As for this clone: Its antigen is not identified.

Libraries were prepared by immunoSEQ multiplex PCR; TCRdb keeps only in-frame clonotypes and omits some of them. The sample has 65,000 to 90,000 clones; approximately 75% are singletons. Sequencing in the ViraFEST assay came after antigen-specific CD4+ T cells had been expanded with viral peptide pools, which were used to stimulate PBMC. It was after approximately 11 days of culture that CD4+ T cells were isolated. Neither prior SARS-CoV-2 infection nor positive nucleocapsid antibodies were present in the vaccine recipients. The material sequenced was CD4+ T cells from PBMCs cultured with HCoV-NL63 spike peptides, taken before COVID-19 vaccination. The clonotype comes from a human donor who received a COVID-19 vaccine.

CDR3 in amino acids: CASSRTVSTDTQYF. The CDR3 bases are TGTGCCAGCAGTAGGACGGTTAGCACAGATACGCAGTATTTT. The V and J genes are TRBV2 and TRBJ2-3, with D hard to call. Per the germline V gene, CDR1 is SNHLY and CDR2 is FYNNEI. The V end lost 5 bases, the J end lost 0 bases, and 9 bases lay between the germline ends. This CDR3 spans 14 amino acids.